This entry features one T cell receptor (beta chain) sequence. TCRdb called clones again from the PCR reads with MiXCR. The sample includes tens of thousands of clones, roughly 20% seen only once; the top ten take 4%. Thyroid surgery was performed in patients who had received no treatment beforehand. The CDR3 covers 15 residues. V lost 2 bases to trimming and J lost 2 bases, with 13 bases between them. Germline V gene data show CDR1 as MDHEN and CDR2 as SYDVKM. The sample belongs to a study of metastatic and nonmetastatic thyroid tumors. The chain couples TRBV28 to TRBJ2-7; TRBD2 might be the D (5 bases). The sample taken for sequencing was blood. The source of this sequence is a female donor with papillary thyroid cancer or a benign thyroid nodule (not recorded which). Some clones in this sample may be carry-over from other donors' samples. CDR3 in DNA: TGTGCCAGCAGTTTACTACTAGTGGAACCCTACGAGCAGTACTTC. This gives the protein CASSLLLVEPYEQYF.